This T cell receptor (beta chain) was retrieved from a study of shared T cell receptors in the human thymus. The CDR3 totals 15 residues. V was shortened by 11 bases and J by 0 bases, with 19 bases between the two germline ends. Germline assignment: CDR1 SNHLY and CDR2 FYNNEI. The assay was immunoSEQ multiplex PCR, and TCRdb's table has in-frame clones only and misses some. The sample shows 63,000 or so clones, about 96% of them seen only once. The clonotype was recovered from a human donor. This chain joins TRBV2 and TRBJ1-2; D is uncertain. Sequencing was carried out using thymocytes. CDR3 loop: CAVVPSWTSNYGYTF. CDR3 sequence (DNA): TGTGCCGTCGTCCCGTCCTGGACCTCTAACTATGGCTACACCTTC.